These 18 T cell receptor beta chains were sequenced from one sample in a study of T cell repertoires in cytomegalovirus infection. Via MiXCR, TCRdb re-called the reads, giving one row per CDR3 protein. The data contain 350,000 to 550,000 distinct CDR3 sequences, roughly 31% of them seen just once; the ten biggest clones take up around 13%. Sequenced: PBMCs. Source of these receptors: a human donor in good health (CMV status not recorded). Some clones in this sample may be carry-over from other donors' samples.

The table lists this clonotype with a few counts. This chain joins TRBV12-3 or TRBV12-4 and TRBJ2-2, with D maybe TRBD1 (5 bases). With 7 bases removed from V and 0 bases from J, the gap between germline ends came to 9 bases. The CDR3 length is 14 residues. CDR3 bases: TGTGCCAGCACCATGACAGCGAACACCGGGGAGCTGTTTTTT. This sequence encodes CASTMTANTGELFF.

This chain connects TRBV27 to TRBJ2-1; the match to TRBD2 covers 9 bases. The CDR3 contains 15 residues. Per germline, CDR1 MNHEY and CDR2 SMNVEV (reference sequence). With 6 bases clipped from V and 9 bases from J, the junction kept 12 bases outside the gene matches. The CDR3, as DNA: TGTGCCAGCAGCCCATCGGGCGGGGGGGCCCTTGAGCAGTTCTTC. It translates to CASSPSGGGALEQFF.

A remark on this clonotype: One base away lies a much larger clone, so this may be a sequencing read error. The rearrangement joins TRBV7-9 to TRBJ2-5, with 10 nucleotides matching TRBD1. Per germline, CDR1 SEHNR and CDR2 FQNEAQ (reference sequence). The CDR3 runs to 16 residues. For the CDR3, the DNA is TGTGCCAGCAGCTTAGCACTGGGACAGGGGCAAGATACCCAGTACTTC. Protein sequence: CASSLALGQGQDTQYF.

The chain has TRBV20-1 and TRBJ2-7, with 8 positions matching TRBD1. Unmatched junction bases numbered 7, after V lost 1 base and J lost 2 bases. Germline V CDR1 and CDR2: DFQATT, SNEGSKA (reference sequence). This CDR3 contains 15 residues. The DNA of the CDR3 is TGCAGTGCTAGAGGTTCACAGGGGGACCCCTACGAGCAGTACTTC. Residues: CSARGSQGDPYEQYF.

This clonotype was counted at least ten times. V is TRBV7-8 and J is TRBJ2-1; 8 nucleotides agree with TRBD1. The CDR3 runs 13 residues. Per germline, CDR1 SGHVS and CDR2 FQNEAQ. Trimming cost V 5 bases and J 9 bases; bases outside gene matches: 6. The CDR3 bases are TGTGCCAGCAGCGGCAGGGGGCCGGGTGAGCAGTTCTTC. It encodes CASSGRGPGEQFF.

This clonotype was counted once. The chain is built from TRBV5-1 and TRBJ2-6, with a possible D match to TRBD1 (5 bases). CDR3 size: 16 residues. The V and J ends lost 1 base and 3 bases respectively, with 11 bases between them. Germline V gene lookup returns CDR1 SGHRS and CDR2 YFSETQ. DNA of the CDR3: TGCGCCAGCAGCTTGCCCACAGGTCTTGGGGCCAACGTCCTGACTTTC. It specifies CASSLPTGLGANVLTF.

Of note for this clonotype: A junction boundary mismatches the germline segment, possibly from a read error. This sequence joins TRBV12-3 or TRBV12-4 and TRBJ1-1; D uncertain. The CDR3 loop spans 12 amino acids. The CDR3 loop is CACSYPGTEAFF. In nucleotides, the CDR3 is TGTGCCTGCAGTTACCCTGGGACTGAAGCTTTCTTT.

This chain uses TRBV20-1 with TRBJ1-2, with 8 nucleotides matching TRBD1. The ends lost 3 bases at V and 8 bases at J; junction bases unmatched: 5. Germline V CDR1 and CDR2: DFQATT, SNEGSKA (reference sequence). The CDR3 has 12 residues. The CDR3 sequence: CSASPQGVGYTF. The CDR3, as DNA: TGCAGTGCTAGCCCACAGGGGGTAGGCTACACCTTC.

Many counts were recorded for this clonotype. The chain links TRBV7-9 to TRBJ2-3; D gene ambiguous. The CDR3 extends over 15 amino acids. Germline lookup yields CDR1 SEHNR and CDR2 FQNEAQ (reference sequence). V was trimmed by 5 bases and J by 2 bases, leaving 14 bases between them. Here the CDR3 reads CASSQTLQLTDTQYF. The CDR3 DNA reads as TGTGCCAGCAGCCAGACCCTACAACTCACAGATACGCAGTATTTT.

A few counts support this clonotype. Relative to the germline gene, one junction end is altered; a read error may explain this. The chain is built from TRBV6-8 and TRBJ2-7; 16 bases agree with TRBD2. The CDR3 is 14 residues long. Germline V gene lookup returns CDR1 MNHGY and CDR2 SAAAGT. In DNA, the CDR3 is TGTGCCAGCAGACAATCCGGGACTAGCGGGGGGGCGCACTTC. It translates to CASRQSGTSGGAHF.

This clonotype appeared a few times. The genes are TRBV7-3 and TRBJ2-1; 10 bases fit TRBD2. V trimming: 4 bases; J trimming: 8 bases; junction bases outside the gene matches: 14. The CDR3 has 17 residues. CDR1 is SGHTA, CDR2 FQGTGA, per germline. The CDR3 nucleotides are TGTGCCAGCAGCTACCCCCTAGCGGGGGAGCCGGTGGATGAGCAGTTCTTC. It encodes CASSYPLAGEPVDEQFF. Full variable domain (remainder filled in from reference TRBV7-3 and TRBJ2-1): GAGVSQTPSNKVTEKGKYVELRCDPISGHTALYWYRQSLGQGPEFLIYFQGTGAADDSGLPNDRFFAVRPEGSVSTLKIQRTERGDSAVYLCASSYPLAGEPVDEQFFGPGTRLTVL.

The V and J genes are TRBV12-3 or TRBV12-4 and TRBJ2-7; 7 bases match TRBD1. V trimming: 4 bases; J trimming: 4 bases; junction bases outside the gene matches: 13. The CDR3 loop spans 16 amino acids. The chain's CDR3 is CASSSQRTGLGYEQYF. CDR3 coding DNA: TGTGCCAGCAGTTCCCAAAGGACAGGTTTGGGTTACGAGCAGTACTTC.

The rearrangement uses TRBV11-2 and TRBJ1-2; D remains unclear. Germline CDR1 SGHAT, CDR2 FQNNGV. V lost 2 bases to trimming and J lost 8 bases, with 15 bases between them. This CDR3 is 14 amino acids long. The CDR3 DNA sequence: TGTGCCAGCAGCTTAATAGAGAGCCCGGAAGGCTACACCTTC. Its protein product is CASSLIESPEGYTF.

There are many counts of this clonotype. The genes are TRBV7-2 and TRBJ2-1, with TRBD2 matching 7 bases. Trimming at V came to 0 bases and at J to 6 bases, leaving 5 bases not matched to a gene. Germline V gives CDR1 SGHTA, CDR2 FQGNSA. The CDR3 extends over 15 amino acids. For the CDR3, the DNA is TGTGCCAGCAGCTTAGCGCTTTGGGGGGGCAATGAGCAGTTCTTC. This translates into CASSLALWGGNEQFF.

This clonotype has only a few counts. In DNA, the CDR3 is TGCAGCGCGCAGGCAGGGGGAAGCAATCAGCCCCAGCATTTT. This gives the protein CSAQAGGSNQPQHF. This rearrangement joins TRBV29-1 to TRBJ1-5, with 7 bases that match TRBD1. J was trimmed by 1 base and V by 7 bases; bases with no gene match: 7. From germline, CDR1 is SQVTM and CDR2 ANQGSEA. CDR3 length: 14 residues.

This clonotype was seen a few times. The V gene is TRBV5-6, the J gene TRBJ2-1, with 15 bases that match TRBD2. The V gene's germline CDR1 is SGHDT and CDR2 YYEEEE. The CDR3 has 15 residues. V dropped 4 bases and J dropped 7; count of bases not matched to a gene: 3. DNA for the CDR3: TGTGCCAGCAGCCATGGACTAGCGGGGGGGAATGAGCAGTTCTTC. It is translated as CASSHGLAGGNEQFF.

This clonotype was counted between two and nine times. CDR3 sequence (DNA): TGCGCCAGCAGCCAAGTTTGGGGGGTGGTCTACAATGAGCAGTTCTTC. Translation gives CASSQVWGVVYNEQFF. This sequence joins TRBV4-1 and TRBJ2-1, with a weak D call TRBD2 (6 bases). V shed 1 base and J shed 3 bases, with 13 bases lying between them. The length of the CDR3 is 16 residues. Germline V CDR1 and CDR2: MGHRA, YSYEKL.

This clonotype was recorded a few times. V and J are TRBV7-6 and TRBJ2-3, with D uncertain. Germline CDR1 SGHVS, CDR2 FNYEAQ. Trimming took 1 base from V and 6 from J, leaving 8 bases between them. The CDR3 spans 13 residues. CDR3 loop: CASSLGSLDTQYF. CDR3 nucleotide sequence: TGTGCCAGCAGCTTAGGAAGTTTGGATACGCAGTATTTT.